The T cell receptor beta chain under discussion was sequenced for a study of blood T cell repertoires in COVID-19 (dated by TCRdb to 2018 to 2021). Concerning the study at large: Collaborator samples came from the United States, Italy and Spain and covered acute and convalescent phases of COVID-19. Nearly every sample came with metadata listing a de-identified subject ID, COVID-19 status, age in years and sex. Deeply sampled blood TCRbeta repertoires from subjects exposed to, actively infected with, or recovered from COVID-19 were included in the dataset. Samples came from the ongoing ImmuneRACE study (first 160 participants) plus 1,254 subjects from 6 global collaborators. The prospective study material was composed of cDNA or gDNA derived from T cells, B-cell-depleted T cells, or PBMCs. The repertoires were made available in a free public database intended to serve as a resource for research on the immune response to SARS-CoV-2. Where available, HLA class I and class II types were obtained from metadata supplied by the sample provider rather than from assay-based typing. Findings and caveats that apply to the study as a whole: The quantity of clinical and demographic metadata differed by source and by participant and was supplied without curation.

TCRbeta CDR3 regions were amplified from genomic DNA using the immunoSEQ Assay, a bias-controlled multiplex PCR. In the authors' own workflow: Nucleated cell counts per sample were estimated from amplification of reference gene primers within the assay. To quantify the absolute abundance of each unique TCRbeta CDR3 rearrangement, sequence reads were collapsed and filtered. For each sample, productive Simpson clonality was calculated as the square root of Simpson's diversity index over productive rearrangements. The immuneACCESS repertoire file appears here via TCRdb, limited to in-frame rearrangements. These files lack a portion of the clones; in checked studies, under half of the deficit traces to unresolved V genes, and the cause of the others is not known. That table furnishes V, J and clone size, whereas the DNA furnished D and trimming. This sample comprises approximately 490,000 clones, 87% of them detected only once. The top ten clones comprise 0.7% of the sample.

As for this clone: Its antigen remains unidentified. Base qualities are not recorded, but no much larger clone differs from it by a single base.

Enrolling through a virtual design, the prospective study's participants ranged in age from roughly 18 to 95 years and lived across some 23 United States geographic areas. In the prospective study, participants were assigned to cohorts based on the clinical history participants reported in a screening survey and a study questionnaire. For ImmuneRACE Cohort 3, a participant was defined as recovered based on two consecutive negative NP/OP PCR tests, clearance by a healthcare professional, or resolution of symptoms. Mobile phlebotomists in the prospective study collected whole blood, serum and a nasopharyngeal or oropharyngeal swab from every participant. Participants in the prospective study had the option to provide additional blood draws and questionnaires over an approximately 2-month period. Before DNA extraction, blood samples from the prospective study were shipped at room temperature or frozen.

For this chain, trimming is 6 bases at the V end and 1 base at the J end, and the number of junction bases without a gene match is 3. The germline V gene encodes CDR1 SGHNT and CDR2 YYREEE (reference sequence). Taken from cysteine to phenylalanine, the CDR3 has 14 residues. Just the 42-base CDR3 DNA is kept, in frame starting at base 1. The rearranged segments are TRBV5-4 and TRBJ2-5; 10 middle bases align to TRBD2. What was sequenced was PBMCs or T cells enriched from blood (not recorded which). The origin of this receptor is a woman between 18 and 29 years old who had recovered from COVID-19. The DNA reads TGTGCCAGCAAGGTAGCGGGGGGCCAAGAGACCCAGTACTTC. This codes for CASKVAGGQETQYF.